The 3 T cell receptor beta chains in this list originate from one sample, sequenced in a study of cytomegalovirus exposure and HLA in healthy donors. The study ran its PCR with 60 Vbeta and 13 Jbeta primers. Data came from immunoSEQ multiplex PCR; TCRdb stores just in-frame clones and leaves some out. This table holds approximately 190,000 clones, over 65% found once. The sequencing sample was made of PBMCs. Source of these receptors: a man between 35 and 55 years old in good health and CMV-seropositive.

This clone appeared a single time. CDR3 protein: CASGETSGSWQFF. In nucleotides, the CDR3 is TGTGCCAGCGGAGAGACTAGCGGCTCCTGGCAGTTCTTC. V and J are TRBV5-6 and TRBJ2-1, with 9 bases that match TRBD2. Per germline, CDR1 SGHDT and CDR2 YYEEEE. The junction had 11 bases not matched to a gene; V was cut back by 7 bases and J by 12 bases. CDR3 length: 13 residues.

DNA of the CDR3: TGTGCCAGCAGCTTGGGGGCTGAGGCCGGGGAGCTGTTTTTT. Translation: CASSLGAEAGELFF. V and J are TRBV7-6 and TRBJ2-2; possible D gene TRBD1, 6 bases. Trimming left V 3 bases short and J 6 bases short, with 11 bases between. Germline V gene data show CDR1 as SGHVS and CDR2 as FNYEAQ. This CDR3 comprises 14 residues. Full variable domain (rest looked up from reference TRBV7-6 and TRBJ2-2): GAGVSQSPRYKVTKRGQDVALRCDPISGHVSLYWYRQALGQGPEFLTYFNYEAQQDKSGLPNDRFSAERPEGSISTLTIQRTEQRDSAMYRCASSLGAEAGELFFGEGSRLTVL.

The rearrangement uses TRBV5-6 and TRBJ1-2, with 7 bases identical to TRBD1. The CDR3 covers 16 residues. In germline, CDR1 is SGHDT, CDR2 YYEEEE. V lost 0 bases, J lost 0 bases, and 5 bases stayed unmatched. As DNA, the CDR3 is TGTGCCAGCAGCTTGGTACGACAGGGATCTAACTATGGCTACACCTTC. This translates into CASSLVRQGSNYGYTF.